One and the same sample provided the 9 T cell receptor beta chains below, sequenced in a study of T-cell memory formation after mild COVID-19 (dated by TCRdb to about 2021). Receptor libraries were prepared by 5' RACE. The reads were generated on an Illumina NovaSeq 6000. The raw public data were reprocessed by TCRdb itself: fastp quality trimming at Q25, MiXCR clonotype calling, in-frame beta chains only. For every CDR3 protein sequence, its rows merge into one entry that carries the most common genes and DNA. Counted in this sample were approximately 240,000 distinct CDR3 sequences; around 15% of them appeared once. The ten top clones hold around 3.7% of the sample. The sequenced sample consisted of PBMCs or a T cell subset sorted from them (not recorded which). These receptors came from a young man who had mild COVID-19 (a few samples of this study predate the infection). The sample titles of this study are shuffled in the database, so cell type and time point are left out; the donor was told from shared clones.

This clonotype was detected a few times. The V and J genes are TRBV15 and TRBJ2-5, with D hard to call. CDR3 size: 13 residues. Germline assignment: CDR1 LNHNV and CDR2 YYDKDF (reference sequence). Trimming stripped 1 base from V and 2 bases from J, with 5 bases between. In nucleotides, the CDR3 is TGTGCCACCAGCAGAGGTCGGCAAGAGACCCAGTACTTC. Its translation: CATSRGRQETQYF.

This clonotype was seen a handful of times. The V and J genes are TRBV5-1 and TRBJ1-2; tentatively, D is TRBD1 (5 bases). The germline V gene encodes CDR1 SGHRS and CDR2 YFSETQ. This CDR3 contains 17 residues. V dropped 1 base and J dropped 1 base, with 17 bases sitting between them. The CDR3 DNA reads TGCGCCAGCAGCTTGCGGTCCCGGACACCGCTTAACTATGGCTACACCTTC. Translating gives CASSLRSRTPLNYGYTF.

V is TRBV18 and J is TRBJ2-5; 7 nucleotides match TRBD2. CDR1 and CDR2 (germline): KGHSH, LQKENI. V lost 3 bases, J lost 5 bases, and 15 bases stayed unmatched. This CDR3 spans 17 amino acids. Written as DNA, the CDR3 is TGTGCCAGCTCACCGTTATACCTAGCGGAAATCGGGGAGACCCAGTACTTC. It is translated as CASSPLYLAEIGETQYF. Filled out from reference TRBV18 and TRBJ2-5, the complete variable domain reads NAGVMQNPRHLVRRRGQEARLRCSPMKGHSHVYWYRQLPEEGLKFMVYLQKENIIDESGMPKERFSAEFPKEGPSILRIQQVVRGDSAAYFCASSPLYLAEIGETQYFGPGTRLLVL.

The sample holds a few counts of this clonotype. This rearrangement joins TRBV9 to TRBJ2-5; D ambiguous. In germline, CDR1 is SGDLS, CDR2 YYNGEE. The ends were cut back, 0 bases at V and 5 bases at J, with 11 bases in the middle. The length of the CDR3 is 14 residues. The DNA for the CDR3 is TGTGCCAGCAGCGTAGAACCTCAAGGGGAGACCCAGTACTTC. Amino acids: CASSVEPQGETQYF. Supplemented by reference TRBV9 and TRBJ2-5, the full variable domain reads DSGVTQTPKHLITATGQRVTLRCSPRSGDLSVYWYQQSLDQGLQFLIQYYNGEERAKGNILERFSAQQFPDLHSELNLSSLELGDSALYFCASSVEPQGETQYFGPGTRLLVL.

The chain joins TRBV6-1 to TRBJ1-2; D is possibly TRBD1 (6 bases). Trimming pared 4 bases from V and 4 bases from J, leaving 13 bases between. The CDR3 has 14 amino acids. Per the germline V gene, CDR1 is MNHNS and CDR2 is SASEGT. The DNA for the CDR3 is TGTGCCAGCAGTGGAACAGGGCTTGGCTATGGCTACACCTTC. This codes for CASSGTGLGYGYTF.

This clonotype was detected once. CDR3 protein: CASRKFTGDRTQYF. The CDR3, as DNA: TGTGCCAGCAGGAAGTTCACAGGAGATCGTACGCAGTATTTT. This rearrangement joins TRBV6-2 or TRBV6-3 to TRBJ2-3; tentatively, D is TRBD1 (5 bases). This CDR3 has 14 residues. V was cut by 6 bases and J by 8 bases, with 18 bases left in between. The germline gives CDR1 MNHEY, CDR2 SVGEGT.

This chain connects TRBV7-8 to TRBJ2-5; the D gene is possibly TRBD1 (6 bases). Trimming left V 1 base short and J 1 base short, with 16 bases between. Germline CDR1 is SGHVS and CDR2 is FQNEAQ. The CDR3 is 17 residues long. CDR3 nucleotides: TGTGCCAGCAGCTTAGGCCGGGACACGCCCCGCCAAGAGACCCAGTACTTC. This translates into CASSLGRDTPRQETQYF.

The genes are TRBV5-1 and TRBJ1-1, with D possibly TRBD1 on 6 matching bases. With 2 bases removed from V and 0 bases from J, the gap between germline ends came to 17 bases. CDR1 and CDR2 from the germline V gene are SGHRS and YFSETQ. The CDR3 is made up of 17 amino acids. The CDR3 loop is CASSFWQGRLLNTEAFF. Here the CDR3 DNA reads TGCGCCAGCAGCTTTTGGCAGGGGCGGCTCCTGAACACTGAAGCTTTCTTT. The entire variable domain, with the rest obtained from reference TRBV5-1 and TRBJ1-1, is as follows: KAGVTQTPRYLIKTRGQQVTLSCSPISGHRSVSWYQQTPGQGLQFLFEYFSETQRNKGNFPGRFSGRQFSNSRSEMNVSTLELGDSALYLCASSFWQGRLLNTEAFFGQGTRLTVV.

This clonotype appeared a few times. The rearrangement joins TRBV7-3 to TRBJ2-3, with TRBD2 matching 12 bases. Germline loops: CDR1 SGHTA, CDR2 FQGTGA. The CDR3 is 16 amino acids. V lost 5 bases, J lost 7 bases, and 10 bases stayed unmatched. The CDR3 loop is CASSAPSGGAENTQYF. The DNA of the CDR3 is TGTGCCAGCAGCGCGCCTAGCGGGGGGGCCGAAAATACGCAGTATTTT.